The sample holds a few counts of the clone carrying this T cell receptor beta chain. What it recognizes is unknown. This sample was taken from a study of shared clonotypes between healthy human individuals. Naive CD8 cells, CD45RO-negative and positively selected for CCR7, excluded terminally differentiated effector memory CD45RA+ cells. Points from the study as a whole: The generation probabilities recorded for non-shared clonotypes fell below those of clonotypes shared by all four donors.

The method was immunoSEQ multiplex PCR; TCRdb's version includes in-frame clones alone and lacks a portion of them. The sample yields hundreds of thousands of clones, almost 95% seen once. The V and J ends lost 8 bases and 7 bases, in that order; junction bases with no gene match: 8. The CDR3 sequence is 14 residues long. The germline gives CDR1 MNHEY, CDR2 SMNVEV (reference sequence). This chain joins TRBV27 and TRBJ1-5, with 10 bases identical to TRBD1. The specimen sequenced was naive CD8+ T cells sorted from blood. This receptor was taken from a man aged 30 to 45 in good health. CDR3 region: CASAIGQGVQPQHF. CDR3 in DNA: TGTGCCAGCGCAATCGGACAGGGGGTCCAGCCCCAGCATTTT.